The clone carrying this T cell receptor (beta chain) was seen only a few times. The antigen remains unidentified. The data derive from a study of post-analysis software for immune sequencing data. Study-level information: Patients had relapsing-remitting, secondary progressive or progressive-relapsing multiple sclerosis; some lacked subtype.

Researchers reported that TCR beta cDNA libraries carried unique molecular identifiers. Approximately 500,000 cDNA molecules were obtained per 1 to 10 million input T cells. TCRdb passed the PCR reads through MiXCR, listing each CDR3 protein once. Of roughly 800,000 distinct CDR3 sequences in the sample, roughly 50% were seen once. Notes on the study in general: Compared against controls, patients with multiple sclerosis displayed significantly lower normalized Chao1 diversity. Among four or five TRBV segments more frequent in patients than controls were TRBV5-6, TRBV5-1 and TRBV20-1. Batch-matched samples strongly co-clustered by F measure.

The V gene lost 11 bases and the J gene lost 6 bases, with 14 bases spanning the gap. This CDR3 has 12 residues. Germline V lookup: CDR1 ENHRY, CDR2 SYGVKD. This clonotype originated in a girl aged 10-17 years with multiple sclerosis. Material for sequencing was blood. V is TRBV10-3 and J is TRBJ2-1; D is possibly TRBD2 (7 bases). CDR3 amino acids: CAAGGGSNEQFF. CDR3 sequence (DNA): TGTGCCGCGGGCGGGGGCAGCAATGAGCAGTTCTTC.